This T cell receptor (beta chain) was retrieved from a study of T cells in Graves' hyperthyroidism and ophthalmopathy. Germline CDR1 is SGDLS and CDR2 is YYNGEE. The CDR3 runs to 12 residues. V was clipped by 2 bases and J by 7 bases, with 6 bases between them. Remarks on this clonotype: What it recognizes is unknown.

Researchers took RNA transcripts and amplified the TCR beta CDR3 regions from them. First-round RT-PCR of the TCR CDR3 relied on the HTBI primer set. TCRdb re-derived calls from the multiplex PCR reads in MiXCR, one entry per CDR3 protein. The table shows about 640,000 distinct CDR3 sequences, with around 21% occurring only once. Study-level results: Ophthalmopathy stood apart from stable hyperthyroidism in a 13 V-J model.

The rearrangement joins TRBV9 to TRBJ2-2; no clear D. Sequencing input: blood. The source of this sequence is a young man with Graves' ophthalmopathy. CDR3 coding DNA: TGTGCCAGCAGCGTCGTTCTCGGGGAGCTGTTTTTT. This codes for CASSVVLGELFF.